This TCR beta chain was profiled in a study of metastatic and nonmetastatic thyroid tumors. Study summary: Where malignant and benign thyroid patients were concerned, repertoires were compared across blood and tumor or nodule tissue. General study findings and limits: Reported TCR beta diversity, measured in blood and tumor, was significantly higher for malignant thyroid tumors than for benign nodules.

Original processing methods: Clinicopathological groups differed in CDR3, with these differences serving to build a distant-metastasis classifier for papillary thyroid cancer. TCRdb re-called clones via MiXCR from the PCR reads. TCRdb's processing, not the study's, gives the V and J calls here. The sample holds more than 65,000 clones, 14% seen once. Before thyroid surgery, none of the patients had received any treatment. The CDR3 spans 16 residues. J was trimmed by 4 bases and V by 2 bases; bases with no gene match: 7. The V gene's germline CDR1 is SEHNR and CDR2 FQNEAQ (reference sequence). This clone was detected many times. Its specificity is not known.

This TCR came from a male donor with papillary thyroid cancer or a benign thyroid nodule (not recorded which). Some clones in this sample may be carry-over from other donors' samples. The chain couples TRBV7-9 to TRBJ2-1; 8 positions match TRBD2. Sequenced: blood. The CDR3 sequence is CASSLLSGRDYNEQFF. The CDR3 coding sequence is TGTGCCAGCAGCTTACTAAGCGGGAGAGATTACAATGAGCAGTTCTTC.